This T cell receptor beta chain originates from a study of T-cell reconstitution after alpha-beta-depleted transplantation in children. Overall study results and limits: About two months after transplant, alpha-beta T cells reportedly came from several hundred expanded graft clones. Surviving recipient T cells and thymic progenitors accounted for the high day-60 TCRbeta diversity observed in some patients.

The CDR3 extends over 13 amino acids. Germline CDR1 is SGHRS and CDR2 is YFSETQ. Trimming stripped 1 base from V and 4 bases from J, with 9 bases between. With respect to this clonotype: The antigen remains unidentified.

Molecular barcoding with unique molecular identifiers was used for the TCRbeta library. Via MiXCR, TCRdb re-called the PCR reads, giving one row per CDR3 protein. Of 700,000 to 950,000 distinct CDR3 sequences in the sample, 15% to 20% were seen once. J is TRBJ2-7 and V is TRBV5-1; D gene uncertain. Source: PBMCs, mostly from graft donor cells, taken 360 days after TCRalphabeta/CD19-depleted stem cell transplant. This receptor was identified in a male patient younger than 18 who had a stem cell transplant for acute lymphoblastic leukemia, so the T cells may come from the graft donor. Written as DNA, the CDR3 is TGCGCCAGCAGCTTGAATGACTTATACGAGCAGTACTTC. Its protein product is CASSLNDLYEQYF.